The 10 T cell receptor beta chains reported below all come from one sample, sequenced in a study of blood T cell repertoires in COVID-19. Clones were sequenced by immunoSEQ multiplex PCR, and TCRdb holds only the in-frame ones, with some missing. Found here are some 120,000 clones, approximately 85% of them singletons; the top ten hold less than 3.5%. Material for sequencing was peripheral blood. These receptors were obtained from a woman of 80 years or more with COVID-19, enrolled during active disease.

V gene TRBV9 combines with J gene TRBJ1-2, with D unresolved. Germline assignment: CDR1 SGDLS and CDR2 YYNGEE. The ends were cut back, 1 base at V and 6 bases at J, with 13 bases in the middle. The CDR3 sequence is 14 residues long. CDR3: CASSVTVTPDGYTF. The CDR3 nucleotides read TGTGCCAGCAGCGTAACTGTCACCCCCGATGGCTACACCTTC.

The chain joins TRBV15 to TRBJ2-7, with D possibly matching TRBD1 (5 bases). The V end was cut by 0 bases, the J end by 2 bases, with 11 bases between. This CDR3 contains 15 residues. Germline CDR1 LNHNV, CDR2 YYDKDF (reference sequence). The CDR3 is CATSRDRGSPYEQYF. The CDR3 nucleotides read TGTGCCACCAGCAGAGATAGGGGCAGTCCCTACGAGCAGTACTTC.

The chain is built from TRBV7-3 and TRBJ2-1; D may be TRBD1 (6 bases). The CDR3 runs 15 residues. V was clipped by 5 bases and J by 5 bases, with 16 bases between them. From germline, CDR1 is SGHTA and CDR2 FQGTGA. The CDR3 region has the DNA TGTGCCAGCAGCCGCGATAGGGGGTCCCACAATGAGCAGTTCTTC. This translates into CASSRDRGSHNEQFF.

J is TRBJ2-2 and V is TRBV28; D is uncertain. Germline lookup yields CDR1 MDHEN and CDR2 SYDVKM. This CDR3 region has 13 residues. V lost 6 bases and J 0 bases, leaving 5 bases between the germline ends. CDR3 loop: CASSVANTGELFF. The CDR3 DNA is TGTGCCAGCAGCGTAGCGAACACCGGGGAGCTGTTTTTT.

In its sample, this clone was seen a few times. The chain is built from TRBV7-2 and TRBJ2-7, with TRBD1 as a possible D gene (6 bases). V was trimmed by 4 bases and J by 0 bases, leaving 13 bases between them. This CDR3 contains 15 residues. From germline, CDR1 is SGHTA and CDR2 FQGNSA. The CDR3 DNA reads TGTGCCAGCAGCTGGTCAGGACAGAGCTCCTACGAGCAGTACTTC. Translated: CASSWSGQSSYEQYF.

The chain carries TRBV5-4 and TRBJ1-1, with D possibly being TRBD1 (5 bases). This CDR3 comprises 14 residues. The V gene's germline CDR1 is SGHNT and CDR2 YYREEE (reference sequence). V lost 0 bases, J lost 5 bases, and 11 bases lay in between. This CDR3 reads CASSLDRGTTEAFF. For the CDR3, the DNA is TGTGCCAGCAGCTTGGACCGGGGGACGACTGAAGCTTTCTTT.

The chain combines TRBV9 with TRBJ1-4; 7 bases line up with TRBD1. CDR3 length equals 15 residues. Per the germline V gene, CDR1 is SGDLS and CDR2 is YYNGEE. The V and J ends lost 4 bases and 4 bases, in that order; junction bases with no gene match: 7. CDR3 sequence reads: CASSRQGSFNEKLFF. The CDR3, as DNA: TGTGCCAGCAGCCGACAGGGCAGCTTTAATGAAAAACTGTTTTTT.

The chain uses TRBV20-1 and TRBJ2-7; maybe TRBD1 (6 bases). CDR1 is DFQATT, CDR2 SNEGSKA, per germline (reference sequence). CDR3 length equals 11 residues. Trimming cost V 4 bases and J 9 bases, with 13 bases left between them. The DNA for the CDR3 is TGCAGTGCTATTCAGGGGCCTACGCAGTACTTC. It is translated as CSAIQGPTQYF.

This clone was counted only a few times. The V and J genes are TRBV3-1 (or the pseudogene TRBV3-2) and TRBJ2-5; 11 bases agree with TRBD2. The germline gives CDR1 LGHDT, CDR2 YNNKEL (reference sequence). This CDR3 has 18 residues. Unmatched junction bases numbered 11, after V lost 1 base and J lost 4 bases. This CDR3 reads CASSQGVLAGVPPETQYF. CDR3 bases: TGTGCCAGCAGCCAAGGAGTACTAGCGGGAGTGCCCCCAGAGACCCAGTACTTC.

The genes are TRBV19 and TRBJ2-6; D call uncertain. The CDR3 is 17 residues long. Trimming removed 0 bases from V and 4 bases from J, with 13 bases in between. Germline V gene data show CDR1 as LNHDA and CDR2 as SQIVND (reference sequence). The CDR3 DNA is TGTGCCAGTAGTATAGAACACAGCCCATCCGGGGCCAACGTCCTGACTTTC. This encodes CASSIEHSPSGANVLTF.